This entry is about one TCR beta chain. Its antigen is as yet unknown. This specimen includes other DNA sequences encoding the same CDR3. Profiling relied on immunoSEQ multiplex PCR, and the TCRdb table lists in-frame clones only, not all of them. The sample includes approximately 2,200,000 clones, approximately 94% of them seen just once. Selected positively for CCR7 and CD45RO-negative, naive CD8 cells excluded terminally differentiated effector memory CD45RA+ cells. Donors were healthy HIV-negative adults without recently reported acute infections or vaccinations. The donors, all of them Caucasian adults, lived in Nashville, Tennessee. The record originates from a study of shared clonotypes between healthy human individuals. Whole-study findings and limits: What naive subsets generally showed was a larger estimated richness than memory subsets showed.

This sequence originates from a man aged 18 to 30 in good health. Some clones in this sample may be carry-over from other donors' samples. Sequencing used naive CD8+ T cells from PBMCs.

CDR3 loop: CASSTTAEAFF. The DNA for the CDR3 is TGTGCCAGTAGCACGACAGCTGAAGCTTTCTTT. The chain joins TRBV19 to TRBJ1-1; D is perhaps TRBD1 (5 bases). V lost 6 bases to trimming and J lost 6 bases, with 8 bases between them. CDR3 length: 11 residues. Per the germline V gene, CDR1 is LNHDA and CDR2 is SQIVND (reference sequence).